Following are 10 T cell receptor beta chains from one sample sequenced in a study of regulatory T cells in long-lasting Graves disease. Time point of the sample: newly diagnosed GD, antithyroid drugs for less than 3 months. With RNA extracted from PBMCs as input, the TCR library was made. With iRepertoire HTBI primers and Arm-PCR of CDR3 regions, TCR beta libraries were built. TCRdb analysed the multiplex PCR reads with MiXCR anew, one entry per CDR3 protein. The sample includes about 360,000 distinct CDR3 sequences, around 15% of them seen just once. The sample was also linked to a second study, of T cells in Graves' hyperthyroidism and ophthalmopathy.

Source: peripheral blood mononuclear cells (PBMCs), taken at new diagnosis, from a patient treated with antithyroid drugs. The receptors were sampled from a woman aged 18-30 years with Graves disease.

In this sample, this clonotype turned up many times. CDR3 in amino acids: CASSSTYDGSYEQYF. CDR3 nucleotide sequence: TGCGCCAGCAGCTCTACATACGACGGGTCCTACGAGCAGTACTTC. The rearrangement joins TRBV5-1 to TRBJ2-7; no clear D. The CDR3 sequence is 15 residues long. Germline loops: CDR1 SGHRS, CDR2 YFSETQ. The V end lost 3 bases, the J end lost 1 base, and 14 bases lay between the germline ends.

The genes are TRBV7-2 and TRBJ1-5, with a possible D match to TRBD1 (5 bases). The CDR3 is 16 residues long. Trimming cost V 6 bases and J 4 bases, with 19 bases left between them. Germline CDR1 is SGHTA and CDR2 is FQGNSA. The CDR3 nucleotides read TGTGCCAGCAGTCAAACGGGACCGATTCTTAATCAGCCCCAGCATTTT. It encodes CASSQTGPILNQPQHF.

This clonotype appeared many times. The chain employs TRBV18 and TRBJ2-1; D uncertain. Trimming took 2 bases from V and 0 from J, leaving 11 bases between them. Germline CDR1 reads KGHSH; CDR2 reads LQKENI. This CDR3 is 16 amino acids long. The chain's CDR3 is CASSPSYQGSYNEQFF. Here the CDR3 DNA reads TGTGCCAGCTCACCAAGCTACCAAGGCTCCTACAATGAGCAGTTCTTC.

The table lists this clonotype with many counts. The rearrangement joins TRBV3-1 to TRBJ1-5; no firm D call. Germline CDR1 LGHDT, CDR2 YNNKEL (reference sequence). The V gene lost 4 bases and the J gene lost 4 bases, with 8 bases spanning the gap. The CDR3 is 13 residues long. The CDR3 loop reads CASSRSPNQPQHF. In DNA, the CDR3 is TGTGCCAGCAGCCGGTCTCCTAATCAGCCCCAGCATTTT.

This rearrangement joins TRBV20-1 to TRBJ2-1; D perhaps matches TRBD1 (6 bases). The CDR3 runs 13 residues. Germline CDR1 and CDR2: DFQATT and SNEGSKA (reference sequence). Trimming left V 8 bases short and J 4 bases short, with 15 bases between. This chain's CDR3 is CSTNREVYNEQFF. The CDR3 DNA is TGCAGTACCAACAGGGAAGTTTACAATGAGCAGTTCTTC.

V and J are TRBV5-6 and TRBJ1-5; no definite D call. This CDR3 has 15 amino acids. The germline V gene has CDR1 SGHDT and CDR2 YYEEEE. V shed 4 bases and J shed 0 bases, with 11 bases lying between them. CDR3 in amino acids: CASSQGPFSNQPQHF. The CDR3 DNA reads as TGTGCCAGCAGCCAAGGCCCATTTAGCAATCAGCCCCAGCATTTT. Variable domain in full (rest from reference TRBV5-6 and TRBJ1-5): DAGVTQSPTHLIKTRGQQVTLRCSPKSGHDTVSWYQQALGQGPQFIFQYYEEEERQRGNFPDRFSGHQFPNYSSELNVNALLLGDSALYLCASSQGPFSNQPQHFGDGTRLSIL.

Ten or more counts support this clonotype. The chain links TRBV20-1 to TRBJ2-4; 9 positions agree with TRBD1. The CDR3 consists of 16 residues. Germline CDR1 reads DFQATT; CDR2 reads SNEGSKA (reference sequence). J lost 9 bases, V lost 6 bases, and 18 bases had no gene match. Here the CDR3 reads CSAPTRDRAGKGIQYF. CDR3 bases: TGCAGTGCCCCAACCCGGGACAGGGCGGGTAAGGGCATTCAGTACTTC.

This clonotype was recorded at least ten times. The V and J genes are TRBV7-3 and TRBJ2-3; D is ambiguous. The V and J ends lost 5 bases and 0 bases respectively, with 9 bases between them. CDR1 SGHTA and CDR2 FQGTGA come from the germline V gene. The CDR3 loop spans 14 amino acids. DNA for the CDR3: TGTGCCAGCAGCCTTGGGGATAGCACAGATACGCAGTATTTT. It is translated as CASSLGDSTDTQYF. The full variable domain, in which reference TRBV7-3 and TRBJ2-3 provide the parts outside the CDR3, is GAGVSQTPSNKVTEKGKYVELRCDPISGHTALYWYRQSLGQGPEFLIYFQGTGAADDSGLPNDRFFAVRPEGSVSTLKIQRTERGDSAVYLCASSLGDSTDTQYFGPGTRLTVL.

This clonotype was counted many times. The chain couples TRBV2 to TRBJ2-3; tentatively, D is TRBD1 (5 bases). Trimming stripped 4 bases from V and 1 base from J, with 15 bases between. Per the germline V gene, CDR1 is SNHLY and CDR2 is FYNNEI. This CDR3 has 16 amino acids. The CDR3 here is CASSAIGARGTDTQYF. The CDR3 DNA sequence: TGTGCCAGCAGTGCTATTGGGGCTAGAGGCACAGATACGCAGTATTTT.

The DNA for the CDR3 is TGCAGCGTCCAATTCGGATATGGCTACACCTTC. Translating gives CSVQFGYGYTF. The chain links TRBV29-1 to TRBJ1-2; D not resolved. CDR1 and CDR2 from the germline V gene are SQVTM and ANQGSEA. Trimming took off 6 bases at V and 5 bases at J, with 10 bases between the two ends. The CDR3 is 11 amino acids.